This T cell receptor (beta chain) was recorded in a study of patients and donors after allogeneic stem cell transplantation. Germline V gives CDR1 MGHRA, CDR2 YSYEKL. The CDR3 length is 16 residues. V gave up 0 bases and J gave up 8 bases, with 16 bases separating them. MiXCR, applied by TCRdb to the RT-PCR reads, yields one record per CDR3 protein. The top ten hold about 64% of the sample, which has about 90,000 distinct CDR3 sequences, around 49% seen once. The V and J genes are TRBV4-1 and TRBJ1-4; D may be TRBD1 (5 bases). The receptor was derived from a human donor who was either an allogeneic HSCT recipient or a stem cell or donor lymphocyte infusion donor (not recorded which). It is not recorded whose cells these are; they may come from a transplant donor. The sample consisted of blood, either unsorted or a sorted T cell fraction (not recorded which). The CDR3 coding sequence is TGCGCCAGCAGCCAAGATGGGGGATCGGGCCGAGAAAAACTGTTTTTT. It yields the protein CASSQDGGSGREKLFF.